The sequence of this TCR beta chain was determined in a study of T-cell reconstitution after alpha-beta-depleted transplantation in children (dated by TCRdb to between 2015 and 2016). For the study in its entirety: T-cell immune reconstitution after TCRalphabeta/CD19-depleted allogeneic hematopoietic cell transplantation in children was quantitatively tracked in the study by means of TCR repertoire profiling. General conclusions and limits of the study: Hyperexpanded clone frequencies declined over subsequent months; after one year, T-cell counts and TCRbeta diversity were mostly attributed to newly produced T cells. In some patients, high TCRbeta diversity at day 60 was attributed to recipient T cells and intrathymic progenitors that had survived conditioning. The apparently early recovery of alphabetaT-cell counts about two months after transplant reportedly depended on only several hundred rapidly expanded clones that came from non-depleted graft cells.

Read against the paper, the sample's treatment or condition label means: allogeneic hematopoietic cell transplantation with graft depleted of TCRalphabeta T cells and CD19 B cells. Transplant recipients were children who received TCRalphabeta/CD19-depleted allogeneic hematopoietic cell grafts. Library construction relied on PCR. The instrument was an Illumina HiSeq 2500. TCR libraries were prepared with molecular barcoding, using unique molecular identifiers to normalize TCRbeta repertoire quantification. TCRdb reprocessed the public reads (quality trimming at Q25 with fastp, clone calling with MiXCR) and kept in-frame beta chains. Identical CDR3 protein sequences are pooled into one entry, listed with their most common genes and DNA. The sample contains roughly 200,000 distinct CDR3 sequences, 5.5% to 7% of them found a single time. The ten largest make up about 5.5% of the sample. This clonotype was counted many times. The target of this receptor is not known. It has no much larger one-base neighbor in the sample; base qualities were not kept.

The TCR originated in a boy younger than 10 with acute lymphoblastic leukemia, due to receive a stem cell transplant. This specimen consisted of PBMCs, obtained before TCRalphabeta/CD19-depleted stem cell transplant.

At the DNA level, the sequence is TGTGCCAGCAGTCTGACAGGCGCGAAAGAAGCTTTCTTT. It codes for CASSLTGAKEAFF. Recombination linked TRBV12-3 or TRBV12-4 to TRBJ1-1; 6 matching bases give a weak D call of TRBD1. Taken from cysteine to phenylalanine, the CDR3 has 13 residues. The retained sequence is limited to the CDR3, 39 bases, with the frame set at the first base. V sheds 5 bases and J sheds 8 bases, leaving 15 bases between their ends.